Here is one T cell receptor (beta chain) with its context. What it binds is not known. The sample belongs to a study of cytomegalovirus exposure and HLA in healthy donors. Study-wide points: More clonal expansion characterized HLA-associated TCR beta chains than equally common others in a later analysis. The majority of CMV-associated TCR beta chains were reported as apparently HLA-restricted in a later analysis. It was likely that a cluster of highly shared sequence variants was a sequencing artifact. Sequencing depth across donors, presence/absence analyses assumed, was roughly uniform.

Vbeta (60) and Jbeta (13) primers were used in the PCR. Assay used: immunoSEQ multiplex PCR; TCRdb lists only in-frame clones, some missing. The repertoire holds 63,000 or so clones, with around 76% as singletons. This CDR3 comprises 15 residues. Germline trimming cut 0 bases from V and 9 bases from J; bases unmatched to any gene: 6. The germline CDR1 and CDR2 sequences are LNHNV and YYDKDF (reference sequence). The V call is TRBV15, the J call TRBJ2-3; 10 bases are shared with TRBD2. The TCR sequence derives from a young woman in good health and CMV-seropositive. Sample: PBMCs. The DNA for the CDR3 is TGTGCCACCAGCAGAGATGGCCGAGCGGGAGGGACGCAGTATTTT. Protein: CATSRDGRAGGTQYF.